These T cell receptor beta chains were read from a single sample in a study of blood T cell repertoires in COVID-19. Sequencing was performed with immunoSEQ multiplex PCR; in TCRdb, only in-frame clones are kept and a portion is missing. The profile shows tens of thousands of clones, approximately 92% of them singletons. The sample comprised peripheral blood. Receptors were obtained from a man aged 45 to 65 with active COVID-19. Each CDR3 is given with its conserved first and last residue. The D gene is left open where the match is weak.

length: 16; V: TRBV15; J: TRBJ2-5; D: NA; CDR3: CATTPLKALNQETQYF; DNA: TGTGCCACCACCCCATTAAAAGCCTTAAACCAAGAGACCCAGTACTTC
length: 15; V: TRBV6-5; J: TRBJ1-2; D: TRBD1; CDR3: CASRETGPGDYGYTF; DNA: TGTGCCAGCAGGGAGACAGGGCCTGGGGACTATGGCTACACCTTC
length: 16; V: TRBV5-4; J: TRBJ1-2; D: TRBD1; CDR3: CASSLGTGVYSYGYTF; DNA: TGTGCCAGCAGCTTGGGAACAGGGGTGTATAGCTATGGCTACACCTTC
length: 14; V: TRBV24-1; J: TRBJ2-1; D: NA; CDR3: CATSGGNDPNEQFF; DNA: TGTGCCACCAGCGGCGGTAACGACCCGAATGAGCAGTTCTTC
length: 12; V: TRBV2; J: TRBJ1-5; D: NA; CDR3: CASRGIPPPQHF; DNA: TGTGCCAGCAGGGGCATCCCTCCGCCCCAGCATTTT
length: 13; V: TRBV2; J: TRBJ2-5; D: NA; CDR3: CASSWTVQETQYF; DNA: TGTGCCAGCAGCTGGACAGTACAAGAGACCCAGTACTTC
length: 15; V: TRBV5-6; J: TRBJ2-7; D: TRBD1; CDR3: CASSLFRTGGYEQYF; DNA: TGTGCCAGCAGCCTGTTTAGGACAGGGGGCTACGAGCAGTACTTC
length: 14; V: TRBV27; J: TRBJ2-7; D: NA; CDR3: CASSSPGGSYEQYF; DNA: TGTGCCAGCAGTTCCCCCGGGGGCTCCTACGAGCAGTACTTC
length: 14; V: TRBV30; J: TRBJ1-2; D: NA; CDR3: CAWSVSGGNYGYTF; DNA: TGTGCCTGGAGTGTGTCGGGGGGGAACTATGGCTACACCTTC
length: 17; V: TRBV25-1; J: TRBJ2-7; D: NA; CDR3: CASSENSVLTSSYEQYF; DNA: TGTGCCAGCAGTGAAAATTCTGTCCTCACGAGCTCCTACGAGCAGTACTTC
length: 14; V: TRBV5-1; J: TRBJ2-1; D: NA; CDR3: CASSLDRAINEQFF; DNA: TGCGCCAGCAGCTTGGATAGAGCGATCAATGAGCAGTTCTTC